The 7 T cell receptor beta chains in this list originate from one sample, sequenced in a study of blood T cell repertoires in COVID-19. Only in-frame clones appear in the TCRdb table, and some are missing; sequencing was by immunoSEQ multiplex PCR. The sample shows over 250,000 clones, around 87% of them seen only once. The sample was peripheral blood. The receptors here all came from a woman in her 40s who had recovered from COVID-19.

This clone was seen once. This sequence joins TRBV5-5 and TRBJ2-5; weak D call: TRBD1 (6 bases). The CDR3 has 14 residues. Trimming removed 5 bases at V and 4 bases at J, with 15 bases between. Germline lookup yields CDR1 SGHKS and CDR2 YYEKEE (reference sequence). CDR3: CASRGLGAGETQYF. The CDR3 DNA sequence: TGTGCCAGCAGGGGGTTGGGGGCTGGAGAGACCCAGTACTTC.

This chain connects TRBV5-4 to TRBJ2-2, with 12 bases identical to TRBD2. The J segment lost 10 bases and the V segment lost 4 bases, leaving 17 bases of the junction unmatched. Germline CDR1 is SGHNT and CDR2 is YYREEE (reference sequence). The CDR3 is 18 residues long. The DNA of the CDR3 is TGTGCCAGCAGCCCAAAACGTACTAGCGGGGGGTCTTTTAAGGAGCTGTTTTTT. It encodes CASSPKRTSGGSFKELFF.

V and J are TRBV6-5 and TRBJ2-5, with TRBD2 matching 12 bases. Germline CDR1 reads MNHEY; CDR2 reads SVGAGI. The V gene end was trimmed by 6 bases and the J gene end by 4 bases; junction bases not matched to a gene: 6. CDR3 size: 15 residues. CDR3 loop: CASRRTSGTLETQYF. CDR3 DNA sequence: TGTGCCAGCAGGAGGACTAGCGGGACACTAGAGACCCAGTACTTC.

This clone was observed a single time. The V call is TRBV11-1, the J call TRBJ1-1; D is ambiguous. The CDR3 runs to 14 residues. Looked up from germline, CDR1 is SGHAT and CDR2 is FQDESV (reference sequence). Trimming removed 1 base at V and 4 bases at J, with 10 bases between. CDR3 residues: CASSLVRAGTEAFF. DNA for the CDR3: TGTGCCAGCAGCTTAGTGAGGGCGGGCACTGAAGCTTTCTTT.

This sequence joins TRBV4-3 and TRBJ1-5; 7 positions match TRBD1. Germline trimming cut 0 bases from V and 9 bases from J; bases unmatched to any gene: 8. The CDR3 has 15 amino acids. CDR1 and CDR2 (germline): LGHNA, YSLEER. In nucleotides, the CDR3 is TGCGCCAGCAGCCAAGACCCCACAGGGGCCTCGCCCCAGCATTTT. This translates into CASSQDPTGASPQHF.

The chain links TRBV7-9 to TRBJ1-1; 7 positions match TRBD1. CDR3 length: 14 residues. CDR1 SEHNR and CDR2 FQNEAQ come from the germline V gene (reference sequence). V lost 4 bases, J lost 3 bases, and 5 bases stayed unmatched. CDR3 sequence (DNA): TGTGCCAGCAGCTCAATACAGGGGTACACTGAAGCTTTCTTT. This codes for CASSSIQGYTEAFF. Full variable domain (missing parts from reference TRBV7-9 and TRBJ1-1): DTGVSQNPRHKITKRGQNVTFRCDPISEHNRLYWYRQTLGQGPEFLTYFQNEAQLEKSRLLSDRFSAERPKGSFSTLEIQRTEQGDSAMYLCASSSIQGYTEAFFGQGTRLTVV.

V gene TRBV6-6 combines with J gene TRBJ2-7; 10 bases map to TRBD1. The CDR3 has 13 amino acids. Germline V gene data show CDR1 as MNHNY and CDR2 as SVGAGI (reference sequence). The ends lost 8 bases at V and 2 bases at J; junction bases unmatched: 3. CDR3 amino acids: CASRDRGPYEQYF. In nucleotides, the CDR3 is TGTGCCAGCCGGGACAGGGGCCCCTACGAGCAGTACTTC.